This TCR beta chain emerged from a study of blood T cell repertoires in COVID-19. On the study more broadly: Sites in the United States, Italy and Spain provided acute and convalescent COVID-19 samples. Sources were T cells, B-cell-depleted T cells, or PBMCs; the material itself was cDNA or gDNA.

In the authors' workflow: Estimates of nucleated cell counts were drawn from the amplification of reference gene primers. The assay was immunoSEQ multiplex PCR, and TCRdb's table has in-frame clones only and misses some. The V and J calls and clone size were taken over from that table, and D and trimming were inferred from the DNA. This table has roughly 130,000 clones, approximately 88% appearing once. The V segment lost 6 bases and the J segment 6 bases; nucleotides outside the gene matches: 6. Germline V CDR1 and CDR2: MNHEY, SMNVEV (reference sequence). The CDR3 has 14 residues. This chain connects TRBV27 to TRBJ1-2; 11 bases are a match to TRBD1. Material for sequencing was peripheral blood. The clonotype originates from a woman under 40 who had recovered from COVID-19. The CDR3 sequence: CASSPGQGVHGYTF. The CDR3 DNA is TGTGCCAGCAGCCCGGGACAGGGGGTTCATGGCTACACCTTC.